This T cell receptor beta chain was profiled in a study of T cells in Graves' hyperthyroidism and ophthalmopathy. Exclusion of a patient resulted from uncontrolled infection, other autoimmune disease, pregnancy or lactation. RNA transcripts were the template for amplifying TCR beta CDR3 regions. When the TCR CDR3 underwent first-round RT-PCR, the HTBI primer set was used. MiXCR, run by TCRdb on the multiplex PCR reads, gives a single entry per CDR3 protein. The sample contains around 700,000 distinct CDR3 sequences, around a third of which appear only once. The receptor comes from a woman between 40 and 55 years old with Graves' hyperthyroidism. Sequenced input: blood.

This CDR3 reads CASSQDFDGLWSQPQHF. The CDR3 DNA follows: TGTGCCAGCAGCCAAGATTTCGATGGGTTATGGAGTCAGCCCCAGCATTTT. The chain has TRBV13 and TRBJ1-5; D not certain. This CDR3 spans 17 amino acids. Trimming took 5 bases from V and 6 from J, leaving 23 bases between them. Per the germline V gene, CDR1 is PRHDT and CDR2 is FYEKMQ (reference sequence).